The next 26 T cell receptor beta chains were all read from a single sample in a study of cytomegalovirus exposure and HLA in healthy donors. This PCR relied on a set of 60 Vbeta primers and 13 Jbeta primers. The method was immunoSEQ multiplex PCR; TCRdb's version includes in-frame clones alone and lacks a portion of them. The repertoire includes about 94,000 clones, 78% of them detected once, and roughly 0.71% sits in the top ten. Sample: PBMCs. Source of these receptors: a woman in her sixties or seventies in good health and CMV-seronegative.

The V gene is TRBV27, the J gene TRBJ1-1; D unclear. The germline V and J ends were trimmed by 4 bases and 3 bases, with 12 bases remaining between them. This CDR3 has 14 residues. Germline V CDR1 and CDR2: MNHEY, SMNVEV (reference sequence). The CDR3 DNA reads TGTGCCAGCAGTTCCAGGCAGTGGGACACTGAAGCTTTCTTT. Its protein is CASSSRQWDTEAFF.

This chain uses TRBV10-3 with TRBJ1-2, with 10 nucleotides matching TRBD1. Germline loops: CDR1 ENHRY, CDR2 SYGVKD. This CDR3 is built from 13 residues. J gave up 6 bases and V 9 bases, and 7 bases lay outside the gene matches. In DNA form, the CDR3 reads TGTGCCATTGTATCCGGGACAGGGGATGGCTACACCTTC. Translated: CAIVSGTGDGYTF.

The chain uses TRBV5-4 and TRBJ2-5; TRBD2 matches 13 bases. Germline CDR1 SGHNT, CDR2 YYREEE (reference sequence). The CDR3 sequence is 16 residues long. Losses at the gene ends were 4 bases for V and 4 bases for J; bases not matched to a gene: 7. Here the CDR3 DNA reads TGTGCCAGCAGCCCCCCGGGACTAGCGGGGCGAGAGACCCAGTACTTC. Protein sequence: CASSPPGLAGRETQYF.

The chain joins TRBV20-1 to TRBJ2-1; D might be TRBD1 (5 bases). The CDR3 extends over 11 amino acids. Trimming cost V 6 bases and J 8 bases, with 11 bases left between them. Germline V lookup: CDR1 DFQATT, CDR2 SNEGSKA (reference sequence). Here the CDR3 reads CSATTRDEQFF. DNA for the CDR3: TGCAGTGCGACCACCAGGGATGAGCAGTTCTTC.

This clone was detected a few times. The chain links TRBV5-6 to TRBJ1-3, with 7 bases fitting TRBD1. The germline gives CDR1 SGHDT, CDR2 YYEEEE. CDR3 length: 14 amino acids. With V trimmed by 4 bases and J by 2 bases, 3 bases remained unmatched. In nucleotides, the CDR3 is TGTGCCAGCAGCCCTGGGACAGCTGGAAACACCATATATTTT. Translated, it gives CASSPGTAGNTIYF.

The chain recombines TRBV5-6 with TRBJ2-5, with 7 bases that match TRBD2. The CDR3 totals 15 residues. V gave up 6 bases and J gave up 2 bases; unmatched junction bases: 10. Germline V CDR1 and CDR2: SGHDT, YYEEEE. The CDR3 loop is CASTTLPGGQETQYF. The DNA of the CDR3 is TGTGCCAGCACCACCCTCCCGGGGGGACAAGAGACCCAGTACTTC.

The sample holds a few counts of this clone. The genes are TRBV29-1 and TRBJ2-2; D might be TRBD2 (5 bases). Germline V lookup: CDR1 SQVTM, CDR2 ANQGSEA. The CDR3 loop spans 12 amino acids. The ends were cut back, 5 bases at V and 5 bases at J, with 9 bases in the middle. The CDR3 bases are TGCAGCGTTCGTGAGGGAACCGGGGAGCTGTTTTTT. Its translation: CSVREGTGELFF.

The J gene is TRBJ2-7, the V gene TRBV7-9; no firm D call. Germline V gene lookup returns CDR1 SEHNR and CDR2 FQNEAQ (reference sequence). This CDR3 is built from 15 residues. V lost 5 bases and J lost 1, with 15 bases in between. CDR3 protein: CASSAGGSKSYEQYF. The CDR3 bases are TGTGCCAGCAGCGCAGGTGGCTCTAAGTCCTACGAGCAGTACTTC.

The V gene is TRBV5-8, the J gene TRBJ2-7; 7 positions agree with TRBD2. Germline V gene lookup returns CDR1 SGHTS and CDR2 YDEGEE. The CDR3 totals 17 residues. V lost 1 base, J lost 0 bases, and 10 bases stayed unmatched. The chain's CDR3 is CASSLLGGSGASYEQYF. CDR3 nucleotide sequence: TGTGCCAGCAGCTTGCTAGGCGGGAGTGGGGCCTCCTACGAGCAGTACTTC.

The chain uses TRBV4-3 and TRBJ2-2; D is perhaps TRBD2 (5 bases). Trimming stripped 5 bases from V and 1 base from J, with 11 bases between. CDR1 is LGHNA, CDR2 YSLEER, per germline. The CDR3 spans 15 residues. The CDR3 spells CASSKLGVNTGELFF. The CDR3 bases are TGCGCCAGCAGCAAGTTGGGAGTGAACACCGGGGAGCTGTTTTTT.

This clone was seen more than once but under ten times. This sequence joins TRBV21-1 and TRBJ1-1; no DNA check was done on the table's D call, TRBD1. TRBV21-1 is deemed a pseudogene. CDR3 length equals 13 residues. The CDR3, as DNA: TGTGCCAGCAGCAAAGGGGCAGGGGCTGAAGCTTTCTTT. It encodes CASSKGAGAEAFF.

The J gene is TRBJ2-7, the V gene TRBV6-6; TRBD2 aligns across 7 bases. CDR1 and CDR2 from the germline V gene are MNHNY and SVGAGI (reference sequence). V gave up 6 bases and J gave up 0 bases; unmatched junction bases: 2. CDR3 length: 13 amino acids. This CDR3 is CASRPSGSYEQYF. CDR3 coding DNA: TGTGCCAGCAGGCCTAGCGGCTCCTACGAGCAGTACTTC.

The V call is TRBV19, the J call TRBJ1-1; 10 bases align to TRBD1. The junction had 13 bases not matched to a gene; V was cut back by 5 bases and J by 4 bases. CDR3 length: 17 amino acids. CDR1 and CDR2 (germline): LNHDA, SQIVND (reference sequence). CDR3 coding DNA: TGTGCCAGTAGTCGACCTCTACGACAGGGGGCACCCACTGAAGCTTTCTTT. Translation: CASSRPLRQGAPTEAFF.

This chain joins TRBV30 and TRBJ2-5, with D uncertain. With 3 bases removed from V and 5 bases from J, the gap between germline ends came to 4 bases. This CDR3 region has 10 residues. Looked up from germline, CDR1 is GTSNPN and CDR2 is SVGIG (reference sequence). The CDR3 spells CAWSGETQYF. Here the CDR3 DNA reads TGTGCCTGGAGCGGGGAGACCCAGTACTTC.

On this clone: The DNA is left out, because the CDR3 cannot be placed on it with certainty; the CDR3 is given as TCRdb lists it. The rearrangement uses TRBV21-1 and TRBJ2-1; TRBD2 reflects the table's D call only, with no check against the DNA. TRBV21-1 is labeled a pseudogene. The CDR3 length equals 17 residues, ends included. Here the CDR3 reads CASSKLKGLGYRCEQFF.

As DNA, the CDR3 is TGTGCCAGCAGCCTTAGCGGGGGGGCCTTCAATGAGCAGTTCTTC. This encodes CASSLSGGAFNEQFF. V usage is TRBV6-1 and J usage is TRBJ2-1, with 11 bases identical to TRBD2. Looked up from germline, CDR1 is MNHNS and CDR2 is SASEGT. V was clipped by 6 bases and J by 6 bases; unmatched bases: 7. The CDR3 runs 15 residues.

The V and J genes are TRBV4-3 and TRBJ1-1; D call uncertain. The germline V gene encodes CDR1 LGHNA and CDR2 YSLEER. The CDR3 loop spans 14 amino acids. Trimming left V 0 bases short and J 3 bases short, with 8 bases between. CDR3 nucleotide sequence: TGCGCCAGCAGCCAAGATGGCGGGGACACTGAAGCTTTCTTT. Translating gives CASSQDGGDTEAFF.

The chain employs TRBV30 and TRBJ1-6; maybe TRBD1 (5 bases). V lost 5 bases and J lost 7, with 9 bases in between. The CDR3 spans 12 residues. The germline V gene has CDR1 GTSNPN and CDR2 SVGIG (reference sequence). The CDR3: CAWDSRNSPLHF. The CDR3 bases are TGTGCCTGGGACAGTCGGAATTCACCCCTCCACTTT. Supplemented by reference TRBV30 and TRBJ1-6, the full variable domain reads SQTIHQWPATLVQPVGSPLSLECTVEGTSNPNLYWYRQAAGRGLQLLFYSVGIGQISSEVPQNLSASRPQDRQFILSSKKLLLSDSGFYLCAWDSRNSPLHFGNGTRLTVT.

This chain joins TRBV4-3 and TRBJ2-3; D is possibly TRBD1 (5 bases). Germline CDR1 and CDR2: LGHNA and YSLEER. The CDR3 is made up of 16 amino acids. V was cut by 0 bases and J by 1 base, with 11 bases left in between. CDR3 sequence: CASSQEGRVGTDTQYF. The CDR3, as DNA: TGCGCCAGCAGCCAAGAGGGCAGGGTGGGCACAGATACGCAGTATTTT.

The V and J genes are TRBV4-3 and TRBJ1-3; no definite D call. Germline-derived CDR1 and CDR2 are LGHNA and YSLEER. This CDR3 has 15 amino acids. V gave up 0 bases and J gave up 4 bases, with 10 bases separating them. The CDR3 spells CASSQDPGRGNTIYF. CDR3 in DNA: TGCGCCAGCAGCCAAGATCCGGGGAGAGGAAACACCATATATTTT.

The table lists this clone with a few counts. The V call is TRBV7-9, the J call TRBJ2-5; 8 bases are shared with TRBD1. The CDR3 is 16 residues long. Looked up from germline, CDR1 is SEHNR and CDR2 is FQNEAQ (reference sequence). The V and J ends lost 6 bases and 5 bases, in that order; junction bases with no gene match: 14. The CDR3 here is CASRLGSGGAGETQYF. Here the CDR3 DNA reads TGTGCCAGCAGACTGGGATCAGGGGGCGCGGGGGAGACCCAGTACTTC. The complete variable domain, with remaining parts taken from reference TRBV7-9 and TRBJ2-5, reads DTGVSQNPRHKITKRGQNVTFRCDPISEHNRLYWYRQTLGQGPEFLTYFQNEAQLEKSRLLSDRFSAERPKGSFSTLEIQRTEQGDSAMYLCASRLGSGGAGETQYFGPGTRLLVL.

The chain couples TRBV6-1 to TRBJ1-5; D gene uncertain. The length of the CDR3 is 15 residues. Trimming removed 2 bases at V and 1 base at J, with 9 bases between. Germline V CDR1 and CDR2: MNHNS, SASEGT. Here the CDR3 reads CASSEWGGSNQPQHF. The CDR3 DNA sequence: TGTGCCAGCAGTGAATGGGGAGGGAGCAATCAGCCCCAGCATTTT.

The CDR3 spells CASSVGSGQETQYF. CDR3 DNA sequence: TGTGCCAGCAGCGTAGGAAGCGGACAAGAGACCCAGTACTTC. J is TRBJ2-5 and V is TRBV9, with D perhaps matching TRBD2 (5 bases). The V gene lost 0 bases and the J gene lost 2 bases, with 8 bases spanning the gap. Germline V gene sequence: CDR1 SGDLS, CDR2 YYNGEE. This CDR3 has 14 residues.

CDR3 sequence: CASSYQGQASKDDYTF. DNA of the CDR3: TGTGCCAGCAGTTACCAGGGACAGGCGTCGAAAGATGACTACACCTTC. The rearrangement joins TRBV6-5 to TRBJ1-2; TRBD1 aligns across 8 bases. The CDR3 covers 16 residues. V was pared by 2 bases and J by 10 bases, with 15 bases of the junction left unmatched. CDR1 is MNHEY, CDR2 SVGAGI, per germline.

As concerns this clone: Other nucleotide sequences in the sample specify the same CDR3. The chain employs TRBV6-1 and TRBJ2-4; D remains unclear. Germline V gene lookup returns CDR1 MNHNS and CDR2 SASEGT. This CDR3 is 13 amino acids long. Trimming took 7 bases from V and 0 from J, leaving 7 bases between them. CDR3 coding DNA: TGTGCCAGCATGCGTGAAGCCAAAAACATTCAGTACTTC. It encodes CASMREAKNIQYF.

The V gene is TRBV6-1, the J gene TRBJ1-5; D might be TRBD1 (6 bases). The CDR3 sequence is 14 residues long. Per germline, CDR1 MNHNS and CDR2 SASEGT. Trimming removed 5 bases at V and 1 base at J, with 9 bases between. The CDR3 loop reads CASSTQGSNQPQHF. CDR3 sequence (DNA): TGTGCCAGCAGTACCCAGGGGAGCAATCAGCCCCAGCATTTT.